The present T cell receptor (beta chain) was sequenced within a study of T cell repertoires in cytomegalovirus infection. Study observations and caveats: It was HLA-C-restricted CMV-specific TCR beta clonotypes that dominated the response ex vivo.

The V and J ends lost 3 bases and 0 bases respectively, with 9 bases between them. Per germline, CDR1 LNHNV and CDR2 YYDKDF (reference sequence). CDR3 length: 15 amino acids. Comments on this clonotype: The target antigen is unknown.

TCRdb reprocessed the reads with MiXCR, giving one entry per CDR3 protein. The top ten hold roughly 27% of the sample, which has about 180,000 distinct CDR3 sequences, roughly 14% seen once. The sample taken for sequencing was PBMCs. The TCR comes from a human donor in good health (CMV status not recorded). Some clones in this sample may be carry-over from other donors' samples. The chain uses TRBV15 and TRBJ1-5; D not resolved. CDR3 DNA: TGTGCCACCAGCAGCGTAGGATATAGCAATCAGCCCCAGCATTTT. Amino acids: CATSSVGYSNQPQHF.